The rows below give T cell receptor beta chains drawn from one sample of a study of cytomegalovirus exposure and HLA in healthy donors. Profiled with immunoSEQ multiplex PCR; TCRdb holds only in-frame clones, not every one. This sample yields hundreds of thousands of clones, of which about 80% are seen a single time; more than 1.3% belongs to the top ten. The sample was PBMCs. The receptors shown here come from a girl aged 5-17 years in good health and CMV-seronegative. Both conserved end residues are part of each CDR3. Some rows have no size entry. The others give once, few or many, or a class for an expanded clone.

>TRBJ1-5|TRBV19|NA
CASTDLKRHTNQPQHF
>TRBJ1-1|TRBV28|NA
CASRRQGRTEAFF
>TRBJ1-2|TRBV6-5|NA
CASSRQGYGYTF
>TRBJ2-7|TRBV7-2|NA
CASSKISGVPLQYF
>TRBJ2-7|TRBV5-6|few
CASSLAGGNEQYF
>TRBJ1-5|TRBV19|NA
CASMDRASNQPQHF
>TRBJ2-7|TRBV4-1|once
CASSRTTGGSYEQYF
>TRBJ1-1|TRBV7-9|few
CASSPSGSERGTEAFF
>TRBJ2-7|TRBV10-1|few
CASSDLAGSYEQYF
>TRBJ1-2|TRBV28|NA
CASSFRSYGYTF
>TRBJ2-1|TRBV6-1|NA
CASTLDRGAYNEQFF
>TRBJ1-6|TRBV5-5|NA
CASSEGQFYNSPLHF
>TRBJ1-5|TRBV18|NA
CASSPGQGDNQPQHF
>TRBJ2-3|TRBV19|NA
CASQTSSGTTDTQYF
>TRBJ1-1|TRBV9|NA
CASSAGQGMNTEAFF